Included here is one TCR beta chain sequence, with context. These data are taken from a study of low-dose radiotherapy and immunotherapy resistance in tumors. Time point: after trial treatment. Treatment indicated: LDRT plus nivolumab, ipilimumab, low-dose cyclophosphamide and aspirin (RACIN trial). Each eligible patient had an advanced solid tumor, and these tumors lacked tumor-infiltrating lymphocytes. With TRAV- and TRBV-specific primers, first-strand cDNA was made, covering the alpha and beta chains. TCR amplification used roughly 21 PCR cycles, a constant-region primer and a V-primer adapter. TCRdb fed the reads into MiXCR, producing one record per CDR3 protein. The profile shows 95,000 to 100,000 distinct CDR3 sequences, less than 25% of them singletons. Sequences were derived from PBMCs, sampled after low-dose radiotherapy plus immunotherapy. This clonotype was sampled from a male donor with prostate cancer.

The CDR3 bases are TGTGCCAGCAGTTGGTCGGGGGGGAATGAAAAACTGTTTTTT. Residues: CASSWSGGNEKLFF. The chain employs TRBV6-8 and TRBJ1-4; TRBD1 might be the D (5 bases). CDR1 MNHGY and CDR2 SAAAGT come from the germline V gene. CDR3 length: 14 residues. Between the trimmed V and J ends, which lost 4 bases and 5 bases, there was a span of 11 bases.